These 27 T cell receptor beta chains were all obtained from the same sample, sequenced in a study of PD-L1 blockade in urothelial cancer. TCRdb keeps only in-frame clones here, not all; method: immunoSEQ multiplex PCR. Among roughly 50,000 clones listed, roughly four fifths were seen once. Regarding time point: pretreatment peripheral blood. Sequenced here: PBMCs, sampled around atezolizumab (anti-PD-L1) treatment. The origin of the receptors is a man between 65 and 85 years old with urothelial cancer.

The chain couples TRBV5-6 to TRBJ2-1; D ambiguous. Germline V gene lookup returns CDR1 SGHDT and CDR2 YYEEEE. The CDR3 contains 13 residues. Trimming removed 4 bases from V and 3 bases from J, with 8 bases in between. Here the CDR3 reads CASSVTVYNEQFF. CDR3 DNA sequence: TGTGCCAGCAGCGTAACAGTCTACAATGAGCAGTTCTTC.

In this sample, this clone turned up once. CDR3 region: CASGRQGDTGELFF. In DNA, the CDR3 is TGTGCCAGTGGTAGACAGGGCGACACCGGGGAGCTGTTTTTT. The chain combines TRBV19 with TRBJ2-2, with TRBD1 identical over 7 bases. The CDR3 runs 14 residues. The germline V gene has CDR1 LNHDA and CDR2 SQIVND (reference sequence). The trim removed 8 bases at V and 3 bases at J, leaving 6 bases unmatched.

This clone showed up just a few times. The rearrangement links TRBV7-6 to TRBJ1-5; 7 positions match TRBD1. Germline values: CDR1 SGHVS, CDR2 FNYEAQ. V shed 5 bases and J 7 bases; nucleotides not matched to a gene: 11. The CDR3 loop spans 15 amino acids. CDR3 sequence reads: CASSPLQGWEQPQHF. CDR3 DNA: TGTGCCAGCAGCCCCCTACAGGGGTGGGAACAGCCCCAGCATTTT.

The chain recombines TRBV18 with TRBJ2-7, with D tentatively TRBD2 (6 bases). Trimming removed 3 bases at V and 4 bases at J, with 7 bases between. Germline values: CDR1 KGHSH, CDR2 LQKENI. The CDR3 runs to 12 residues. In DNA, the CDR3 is TGTGCCAGCTCACCCGGGGGATACGAGCAGTACTTC. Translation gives CASSPGGYEQYF. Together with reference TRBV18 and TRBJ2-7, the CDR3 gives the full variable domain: NAGVMQNPRHLVRRRGQEARLRCSPMKGHSHVYWYRQLPEEGLKFMVYLQKENIIDESGMPKERFSAEFPKEGPSILRIQQVVRGDSAAYFCASSPGGYEQYFGPGTRLTVT.

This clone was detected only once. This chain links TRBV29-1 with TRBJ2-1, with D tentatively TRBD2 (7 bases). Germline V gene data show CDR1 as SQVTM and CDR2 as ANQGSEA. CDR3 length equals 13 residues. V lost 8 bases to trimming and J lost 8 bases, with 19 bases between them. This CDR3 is CSTIRRGGDEQFF. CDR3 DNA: TGCAGCACGATACGGAGGGGGGGGGATGAGCAGTTCTTC.

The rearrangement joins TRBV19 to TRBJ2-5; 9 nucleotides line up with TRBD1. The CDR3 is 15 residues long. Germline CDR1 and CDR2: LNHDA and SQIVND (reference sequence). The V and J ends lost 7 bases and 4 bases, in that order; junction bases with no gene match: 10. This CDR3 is CASMSLGQGRETQYF. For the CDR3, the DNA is TGTGCCAGTATGTCACTGGGACAGGGACGAGAGACCCAGTACTTC.

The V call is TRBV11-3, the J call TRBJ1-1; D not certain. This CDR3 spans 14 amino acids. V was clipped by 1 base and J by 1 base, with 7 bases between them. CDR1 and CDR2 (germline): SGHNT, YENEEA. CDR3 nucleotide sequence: TGTGCCAGCAGCTTAGTACAGCCGAACACTGAAGCTTTCTTT. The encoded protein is CASSLVQPNTEAFF.

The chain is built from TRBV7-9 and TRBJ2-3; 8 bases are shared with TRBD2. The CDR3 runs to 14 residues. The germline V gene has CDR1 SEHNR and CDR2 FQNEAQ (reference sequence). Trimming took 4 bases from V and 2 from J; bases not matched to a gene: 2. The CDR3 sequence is CASSSGLATDTQYF. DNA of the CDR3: TGTGCCAGCAGCTCCGGACTAGCCACAGATACGCAGTATTTT. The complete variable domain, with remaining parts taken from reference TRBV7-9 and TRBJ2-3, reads DTGVSQNPRHKITKRGQNVTFRCDPISEHNRLYWYRQTLGQGPEFLTYFQNEAQLEKSRLLSDRFSAERPKGSFSTLEIQRTEQGDSAMYLCASSSGLATDTQYFGPGTRLTVL.

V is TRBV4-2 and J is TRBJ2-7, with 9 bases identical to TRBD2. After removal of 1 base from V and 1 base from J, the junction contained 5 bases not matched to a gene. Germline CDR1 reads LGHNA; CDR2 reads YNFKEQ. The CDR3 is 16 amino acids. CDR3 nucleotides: TGTGCCAGCAGCCAAGGGACTAGCGCGCTTTCCTACGAGCAGTACTTC. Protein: CASSQGTSALSYEQYF.

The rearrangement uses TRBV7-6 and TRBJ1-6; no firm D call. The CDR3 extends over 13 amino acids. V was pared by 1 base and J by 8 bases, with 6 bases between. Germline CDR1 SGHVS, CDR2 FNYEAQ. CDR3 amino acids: CASSLGSDSPLHF. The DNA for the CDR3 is TGTGCCAGCAGCTTAGGGAGTGATTCACCCCTCCACTTT.

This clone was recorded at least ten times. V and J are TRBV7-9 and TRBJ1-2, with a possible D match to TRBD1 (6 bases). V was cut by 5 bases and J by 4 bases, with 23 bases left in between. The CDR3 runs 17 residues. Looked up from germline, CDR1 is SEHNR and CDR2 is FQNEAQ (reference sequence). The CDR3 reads CASSKHGGGGAGYGYTF. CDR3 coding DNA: TGTGCCAGCAGCAAACACGGAGGGGGGGGCGCCGGCTATGGCTACACCTTC. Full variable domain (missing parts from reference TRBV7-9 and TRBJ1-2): DTGVSQNPRHKITKRGQNVTFRCDPISEHNRLYWYRQTLGQGPEFLTYFQNEAQLEKSRLLSDRFSAERPKGSFSTLEIQRTEQGDSAMYLCASSKHGGGGAGYGYTFGSGTRLTVV.

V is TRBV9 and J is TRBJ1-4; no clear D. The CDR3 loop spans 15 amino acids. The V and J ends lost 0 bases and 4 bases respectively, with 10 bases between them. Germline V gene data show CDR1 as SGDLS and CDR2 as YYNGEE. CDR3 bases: TGTGCCAGCAGCGTAGGTGGTAGCCTTAATGAAAAACTGTTTTTT. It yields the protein CASSVGGSLNEKLFF.

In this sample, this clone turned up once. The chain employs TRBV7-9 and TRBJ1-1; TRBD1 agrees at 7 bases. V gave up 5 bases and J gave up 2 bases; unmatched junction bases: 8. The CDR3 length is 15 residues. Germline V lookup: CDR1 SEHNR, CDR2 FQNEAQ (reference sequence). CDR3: CASSPSGTVNTEAFF. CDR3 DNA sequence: TGTGCCAGCAGCCCATCCGGGACAGTTAACACTGAAGCTTTCTTT.

The DNA for the CDR3 is TGTGCCAGCACCCATACCGGGGGAAATGAGCAGTTCTTC. Translating it yields CASTHTGGNEQFF. The chain employs TRBV7-8 and TRBJ2-1; D possibly corresponds to TRBD2 (6 bases). The germline V gene encodes CDR1 SGHVS and CDR2 FQNEAQ. The CDR3 consists of 13 residues. The germline V and J ends were trimmed by 7 bases and 7 bases, with 14 bases remaining between them.

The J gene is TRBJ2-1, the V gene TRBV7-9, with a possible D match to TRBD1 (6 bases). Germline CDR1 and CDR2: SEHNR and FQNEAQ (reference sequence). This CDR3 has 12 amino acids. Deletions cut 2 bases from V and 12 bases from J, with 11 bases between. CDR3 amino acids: CASSLSGDGQFF. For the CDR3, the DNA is TGTGCCAGCAGCTTATCAGGGGATGGGCAGTTCTTC. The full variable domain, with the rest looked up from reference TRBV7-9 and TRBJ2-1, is DTGVSQNPRHKITKRGQNVTFRCDPISEHNRLYWYRQTLGQGPEFLTYFQNEAQLEKSRLLSDRFSAERPKGSFSTLEIQRTEQGDSAMYLCASSLSGDGQFFGPGTRLTVL.

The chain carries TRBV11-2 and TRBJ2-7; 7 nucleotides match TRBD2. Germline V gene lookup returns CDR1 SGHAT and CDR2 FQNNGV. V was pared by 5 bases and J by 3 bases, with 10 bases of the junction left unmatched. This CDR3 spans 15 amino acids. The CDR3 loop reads CASSTRLAWGYEQYF. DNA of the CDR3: TGTGCCAGCAGCACCAGACTAGCTTGGGGCTACGAGCAGTACTTC.

DNA for the CDR3: TGCGCCAGCAGTGAGTTAGGCAGGGTAGATTCACCCCTCCACTTT. This gives the protein CASSELGRVDSPLHF. The J gene is TRBJ1-6, the V gene TRBV10-1, with D perhaps matching TRBD1 (5 bases). Germline CDR1 WNHNN, CDR2 SYGVQD (reference sequence). V shed 1 base and J shed 8 bases, with 12 bases lying between them. There are 15 residues in the CDR3.

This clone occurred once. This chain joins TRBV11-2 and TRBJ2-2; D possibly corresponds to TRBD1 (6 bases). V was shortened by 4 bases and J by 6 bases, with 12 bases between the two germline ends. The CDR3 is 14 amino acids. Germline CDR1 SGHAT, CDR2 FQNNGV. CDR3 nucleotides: TGTGCCAGCAGCTCCCTCAGGGGTGCCGGGGAGCTGTTTTTT. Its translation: CASSSLRGAGELFF.

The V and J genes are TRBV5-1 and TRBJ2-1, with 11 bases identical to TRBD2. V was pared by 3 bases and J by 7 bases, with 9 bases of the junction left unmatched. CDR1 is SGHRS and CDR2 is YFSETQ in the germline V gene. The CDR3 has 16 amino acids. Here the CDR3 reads CASSSQGSSGRNEQFF. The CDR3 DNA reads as TGCGCCAGCAGCTCCCAGGGGTCTAGCGGGAGGAATGAGCAGTTCTTC.

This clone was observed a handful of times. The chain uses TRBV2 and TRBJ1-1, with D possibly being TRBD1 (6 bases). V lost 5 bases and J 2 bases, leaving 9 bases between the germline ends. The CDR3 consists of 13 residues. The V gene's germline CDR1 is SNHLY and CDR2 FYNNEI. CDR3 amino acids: CASSPTGNTEAFF. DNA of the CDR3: TGTGCCAGCAGTCCGACAGGAAACACTGAAGCTTTCTTT.

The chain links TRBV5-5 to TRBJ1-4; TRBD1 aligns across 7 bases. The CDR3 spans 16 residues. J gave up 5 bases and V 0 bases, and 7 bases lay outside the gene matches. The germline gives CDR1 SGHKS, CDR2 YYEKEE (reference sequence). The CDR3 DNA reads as TGTGCCAGCAGCTTGGCGACCGGGACAGAAAATGAAAAACTGTTTTTT. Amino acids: CASSLATGTENEKLFF.

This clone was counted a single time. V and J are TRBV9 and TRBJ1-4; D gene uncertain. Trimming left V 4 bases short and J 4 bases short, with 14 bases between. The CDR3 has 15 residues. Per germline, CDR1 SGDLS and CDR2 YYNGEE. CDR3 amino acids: CASSPRGGNNEKLFF. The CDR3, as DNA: TGTGCCAGCAGCCCCCGGGGAGGGAATAATGAAAAACTGTTTTTT.

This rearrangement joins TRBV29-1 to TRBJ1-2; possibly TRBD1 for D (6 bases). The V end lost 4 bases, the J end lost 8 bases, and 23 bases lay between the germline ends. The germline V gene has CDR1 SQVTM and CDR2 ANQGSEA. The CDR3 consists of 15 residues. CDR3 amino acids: CSVVSGSGGPGGYTF. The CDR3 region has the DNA TGCAGCGTTGTTTCAGGGTCGGGGGGGCCCGGGGGCTACACCTTC.

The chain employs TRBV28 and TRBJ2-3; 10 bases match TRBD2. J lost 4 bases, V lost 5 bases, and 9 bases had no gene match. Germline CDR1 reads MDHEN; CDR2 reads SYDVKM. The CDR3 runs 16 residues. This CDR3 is CASSLPSGSGADTQYF. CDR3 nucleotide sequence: TGTGCCAGCAGTCTCCCTAGCGGGAGTGGTGCAGATACGCAGTATTTT.

The CDR3 protein is CASSFGGNTDTQYF. The CDR3 DNA follows: TGTGCCAGCAGCTTTGGGGGGAATACAGATACGCAGTATTTT. This chain joins TRBV7-9 and TRBJ2-3; possibly TRBD2 for D (6 bases). Germline CDR1 is SEHNR and CDR2 is FQNEAQ (reference sequence). The ends were cut back, 3 bases at V and 3 bases at J, with 10 bases in the middle. This CDR3 is 14 amino acids long.

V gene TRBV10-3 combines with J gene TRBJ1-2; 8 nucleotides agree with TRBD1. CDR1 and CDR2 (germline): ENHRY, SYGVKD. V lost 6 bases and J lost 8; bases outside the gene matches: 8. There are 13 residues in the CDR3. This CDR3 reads CAIRTTGGGGYTF. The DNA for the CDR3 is TGTGCCATCAGGACAACAGGGGGAGGCGGCTACACCTTC.

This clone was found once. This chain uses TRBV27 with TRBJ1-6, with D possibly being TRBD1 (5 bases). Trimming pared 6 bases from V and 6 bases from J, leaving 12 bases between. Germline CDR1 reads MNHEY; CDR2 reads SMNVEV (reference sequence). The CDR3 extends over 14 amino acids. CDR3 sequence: CASSRLGGNSPLHF. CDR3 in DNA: TGTGCCAGCAGCCGACTCGGGGGTAATTCACCCCTCCACTTT.